This T cell receptor (beta chain) was observed in a study of blood T cell repertoires in COVID-19. Study information: PBMCs, B-cell-depleted T cells, or T cells were the source of the cDNA or gDNA that made up the material.

Germline CDR1 is SGHNT and CDR2 is YYREEE (reference sequence). Trimming removed 4 bases at V and 0 bases at J, with 10 bases between. The CDR3 sequence is 14 residues long. TCRdb's copy holds only in-frame clones and misses some; the assay was immunoSEQ multiplex PCR. The profile shows more than 70,000 clones, about 88% of them singletons. This chain links TRBV5-4 with TRBJ1-2; no reliable D call. This clonotype originated in a man over 45 with acute or convalescent COVID-19. Sequenced sample: peripheral blood. CDR3 amino acids: CASSPGIANYGYTF. Written as DNA, the CDR3 is TGTGCCAGCAGCCCGGGGATAGCTAACTATGGCTACACCTTC.